A single sample is the source of the 2 T cell receptor beta chains below, sequenced in a study of T-cell memory formation after mild COVID-19. TCRdb re-derived calls from the 5' RACE reads in MiXCR, one entry per CDR3 protein. The profile shows hundreds of thousands of distinct CDR3 sequences, around 15% of them singletons. The sample taken for sequencing was PBMCs or a T cell subset sorted from them (not recorded which). The receptor set was obtained from a man between 18 and 35 years old who had mild COVID-19 (a few samples of this study predate the infection). Cell type and time point are not known.

This clonotype has just a few counts. V gene TRBV7-2 combines with J gene TRBJ2-2; 9 bases line up with TRBD2. This CDR3 spans 15 amino acids. V lost 10 bases and J lost 3; bases outside the gene matches: 9. Germline lookup yields CDR1 SGHTA and CDR2 FQGNSA. CDR3 nucleotides: TGTGCCACCTCGGGCGGGGGGGGGCACACCGGGGAGCTGTTTTTT. Translated: CATSGGGGHTGELFF.

Concerning this clonotype itself: Sequence at one end of the junction differs from germline and may be a read error. V usage is TRBV7-7 and J usage is TRBJ2-1, with a weak D call TRBD2 (6 bases). This CDR3 comprises 15 residues. Per germline, CDR1 SSHAT and CDR2 FNYEAQ (reference sequence). CDR3 in DNA: TGTGCTAGCAGCTCGGATATTGGGACTTACAATGAGCAGTTCTTC. Encoded protein: CASSSDIGTYNEQFF.